These 5 T cell receptor beta chains were all obtained from the same sample, sequenced in a study of control samples from healthy donors and cancer patients. The assay was immunoSEQ multiplex PCR, and TCRdb's table has in-frame clones only and misses some. The sample has 15,000 to 20,000 clones, 80% to 90% seen once; the top ten hold 25% to 30%. Sequencing used PBMCs. The source of these receptors is a woman between 65 and 79 years old with lung cancer.

V gene TRBV3-1 (or the pseudogene TRBV3-2) combines with J gene TRBJ1-6; no firm D call. The CDR3 has 12 residues. Germline V gene lookup returns CDR1 LGHDT and CDR2 YNNKEL (reference sequence). Trimming shortened V by 0 bases and J by 14 bases, and 8 bases separated the two germline ends. The CDR3 sequence is CASSQDLKSLHF. DNA of the CDR3: TGTGCCAGCAGCCAAGATCTAAAATCCCTCCACTTT.

The chain combines TRBV18 with TRBJ1-1; D is perhaps TRBD1 (5 bases). The V and J ends lost 3 bases and 4 bases respectively, with 12 bases between them. The germline V gene encodes CDR1 KGHSH and CDR2 LQKENI. This CDR3 contains 14 residues. The CDR3 sequence is CASSPPAGGTEAFF. CDR3 nucleotides: TGTGCCAGCTCACCCCCGGCGGGGGGCACTGAAGCTTTCTTT.

The V and J genes are TRBV14 and TRBJ2-7; 10 positions agree with TRBD2. There are 16 residues in the CDR3. Germline CDR1 is SGHDN and CDR2 is FVKESK. The J segment lost 2 bases and the V segment lost 1 base, leaving 5 bases of the junction unmatched. The CDR3 sequence: CASSQGGLARTYEQYF. CDR3 coding DNA: TGTGCCAGCAGCCAAGGGGGACTAGCGAGGACCTACGAGCAGTACTTC.

The rearrangement uses TRBV6-5 and TRBJ1-5; 7 nucleotides align to TRBD1. V was clipped by 4 bases and J by 4 bases; unmatched bases: 4. The CDR3 loop spans 14 amino acids. The germline V gene encodes CDR1 MNHEY and CDR2 SVGAGI. CDR3 nucleotides: TGTGCCAGCAGTTTCAGGGGGGTGAATCAGCCCCAGCATTTT. This sequence encodes CASSFRGVNQPQHF.

J is TRBJ2-5 and V is TRBV5-6; D is unclear. Looked up from germline, CDR1 is SGHDT and CDR2 is YYEEEE. The germline V and J ends were trimmed by 1 base and 5 bases, with 6 bases remaining between them. The CDR3 runs 12 residues. CDR3 sequence: CASSLQRETQYF. The CDR3 DNA sequence: TGTGCCAGCAGCTTGCAACGGGAGACCCAGTACTTC.